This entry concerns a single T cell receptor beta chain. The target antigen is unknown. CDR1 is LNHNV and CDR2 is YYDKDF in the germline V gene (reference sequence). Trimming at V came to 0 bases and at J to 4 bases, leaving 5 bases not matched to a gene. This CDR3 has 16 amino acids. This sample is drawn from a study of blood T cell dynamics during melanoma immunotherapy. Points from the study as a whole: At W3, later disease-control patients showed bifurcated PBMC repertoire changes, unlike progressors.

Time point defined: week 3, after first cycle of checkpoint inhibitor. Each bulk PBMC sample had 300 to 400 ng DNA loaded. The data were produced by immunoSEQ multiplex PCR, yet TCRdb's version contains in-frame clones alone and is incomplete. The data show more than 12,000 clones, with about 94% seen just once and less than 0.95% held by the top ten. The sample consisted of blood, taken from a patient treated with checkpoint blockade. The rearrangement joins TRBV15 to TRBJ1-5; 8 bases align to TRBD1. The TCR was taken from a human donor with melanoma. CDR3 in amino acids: CATSRDFGTGNQPQHF. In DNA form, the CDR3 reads TGTGCCACCAGCAGAGATTTCGGGACAGGTAATCAGCCCCAGCATTTT. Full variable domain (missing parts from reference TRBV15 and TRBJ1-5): DAMVIQNPRYQVTQFGKPVTLSCSQTLNHNVMYWYQQKSSQAPKLLFHYYDKDFNNEADTPDNFQSRRPNTSFCFLDIRSPGLGDTAMYLCATSRDFGTGNQPQHFGDGTRLSIL.